The source of this TCR beta chain is a study of OX40 agonist ivuxolimab in advanced cancers. Assay: immunoSEQ multiplex PCR; the TCRdb copy retains only in-frame clones and omits some. The sample holds approximately 49,000 clones, about four fifths seen once. The CDR3 sequence is 17 residues long. Germline CDR1 is SGHTA and CDR2 is FQGNSA. Trimming removed 4 bases from V and 3 bases from J; junction bases left unmatched: 13. This receptor was taken from an adult with an advanced solid tumor such as melanoma, head and neck, liver or kidney cancer. V is TRBV7-2 and J is TRBJ2-7; 9 nucleotides line up with TRBD2. Sample: CD4+ or CD8+ T cells sorted from blood, taken in a trial of the OX40 agonist ivuxolimab. The CDR3: CASSSSTGLAVDYEQYF. The DNA of the CDR3 is TGTGCCAGCAGCTCATCAACGGGACTAGCTGTAGACTACGAGCAGTACTTC.